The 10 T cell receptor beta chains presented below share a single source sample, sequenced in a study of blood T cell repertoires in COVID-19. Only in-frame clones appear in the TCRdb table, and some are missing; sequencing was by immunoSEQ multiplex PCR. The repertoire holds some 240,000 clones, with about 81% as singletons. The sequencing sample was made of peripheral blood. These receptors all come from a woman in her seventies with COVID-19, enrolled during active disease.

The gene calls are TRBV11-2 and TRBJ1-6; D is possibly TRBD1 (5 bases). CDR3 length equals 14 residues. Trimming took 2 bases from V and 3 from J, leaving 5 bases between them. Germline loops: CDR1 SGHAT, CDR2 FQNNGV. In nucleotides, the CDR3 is TGTGCCAGCAGCTTACAGGGCTATAATTCACCCCTCCACTTT. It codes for CASSLQGYNSPLHF.

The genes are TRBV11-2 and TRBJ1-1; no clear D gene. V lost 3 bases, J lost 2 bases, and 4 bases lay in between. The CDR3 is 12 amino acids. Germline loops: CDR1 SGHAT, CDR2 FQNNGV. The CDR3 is CASSFVNTEAFF. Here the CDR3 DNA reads TGTGCCAGCAGCTTCGTAAACACTGAAGCTTTCTTT.

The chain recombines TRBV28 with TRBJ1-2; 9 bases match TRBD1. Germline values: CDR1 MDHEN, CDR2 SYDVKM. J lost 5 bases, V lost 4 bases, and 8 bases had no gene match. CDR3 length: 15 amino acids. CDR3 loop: CASSSGQGLGYGYTF. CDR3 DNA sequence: TGTGCCAGCAGTTCGGGACAGGGACTAGGGTATGGCTACACCTTC.

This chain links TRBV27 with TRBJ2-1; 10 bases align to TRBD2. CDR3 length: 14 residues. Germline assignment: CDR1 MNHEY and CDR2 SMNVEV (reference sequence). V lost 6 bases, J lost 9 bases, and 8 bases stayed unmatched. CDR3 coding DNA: TGTGCCAGCAGGCTAGCGGGAGCAGGAGGTGAGCAGTTCTTC. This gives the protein CASRLAGAGGEQFF.

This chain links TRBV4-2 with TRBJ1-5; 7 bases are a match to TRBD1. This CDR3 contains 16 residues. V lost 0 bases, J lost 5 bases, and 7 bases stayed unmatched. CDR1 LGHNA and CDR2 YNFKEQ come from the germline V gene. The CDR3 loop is CASSQEGGREDQPQHF. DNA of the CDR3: TGTGCCAGCAGCCAAGAAGGGGGCAGGGAGGATCAGCCCCAGCATTTT.

CDR3 sequence: CASSSRAGNTEAFF. As DNA, the CDR3 is TGTGCCAGCAGCAGCAGGGCTGGGAACACTGAAGCTTTCTTT. The chain couples TRBV2 to TRBJ1-1; D might be TRBD1 (5 bases). The CDR3 length is 14 residues. The germline V and J ends were trimmed by 6 bases and 1 base, with 12 bases remaining between them. Germline lookup yields CDR1 SNHLY and CDR2 FYNNEI.

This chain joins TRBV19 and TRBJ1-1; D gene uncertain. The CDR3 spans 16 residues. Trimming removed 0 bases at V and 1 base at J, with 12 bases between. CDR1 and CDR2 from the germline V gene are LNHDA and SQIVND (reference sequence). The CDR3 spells CASSIDRDFKNTEAFF. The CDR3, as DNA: TGTGCCAGTAGTATAGATCGGGATTTTAAGAACACTGAAGCTTTCTTT.

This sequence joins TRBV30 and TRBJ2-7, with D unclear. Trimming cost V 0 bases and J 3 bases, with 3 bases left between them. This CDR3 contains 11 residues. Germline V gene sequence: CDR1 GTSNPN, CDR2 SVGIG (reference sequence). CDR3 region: CAWSVLYEQYF. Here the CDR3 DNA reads TGTGCCTGGAGTGTACTCTACGAGCAGTACTTC.

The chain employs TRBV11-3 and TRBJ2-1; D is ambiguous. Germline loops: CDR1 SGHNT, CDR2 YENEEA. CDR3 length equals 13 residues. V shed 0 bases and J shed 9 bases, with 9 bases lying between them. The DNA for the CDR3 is TGTGCCAGCAGCTTAGATTACAAATTTGAGCAGTTCTTC. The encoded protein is CASSLDYKFEQFF.

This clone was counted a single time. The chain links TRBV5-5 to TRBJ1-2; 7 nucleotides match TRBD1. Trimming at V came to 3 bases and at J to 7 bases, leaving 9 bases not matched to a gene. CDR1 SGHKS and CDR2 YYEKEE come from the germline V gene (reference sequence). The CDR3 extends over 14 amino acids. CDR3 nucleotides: TGTGCCAGCAGCTCGAGGACAGGTGCCTTTGGCTACACCTTC. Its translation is CASSSRTGAFGYTF.